This T cell receptor (beta chain) was identified in a study of regulatory T cells in long-lasting Graves disease. Background on the study: Graves' patients with a new diagnosis had received antithyroid drugs under 3 months.

Overall study findings and caveats: Persistent disease exhibited a predilection for TRBV28, TRBJ1-2 and TRBJ2-5.

Ten or more counts support this clonotype. Its target is unknown. Specified time point: newly diagnosed GD, antithyroid drugs for less than 3 months. Generation of the TCR library employed RNA extracted from PBMCs. TCR beta libraries were built with iRepertoire HTBI primers and Arm-PCR of CDR3 regions. TCRdb analysed the multiplex PCR reads with MiXCR anew, one entry per CDR3 protein. The sample has roughly 350,000 distinct CDR3 sequences, approximately 16% seen once. The CDR3 loop spans 15 amino acids. Germline CDR1 SNHLY, CDR2 FYNNEI. V was trimmed by 6 bases and J by 5 bases, leaving 14 bases between them. This same sample was also taken into another study, of T cells in Graves' hyperthyroidism and ophthalmopathy. In that study: Peripheral blood also featured most of the thyroid clonotypes expanded above 0.001.

This specimen consisted of peripheral blood mononuclear cells (PBMCs), obtained at new diagnosis, from a patient treated with antithyroid drugs. The chain has TRBV2 and TRBJ1-6, with a possible D match to TRBD1 (6 bases). This receptor was identified in a man in his forties with Graves disease. CDR3 sequence: CASRGSGADNSPLHF. The CDR3 DNA is TGTGCCAGCAGGGGGTCGGGGGCGGATAATTCACCCCTCCACTTT.